This passage covers 21 T cell receptor beta chains from one sample sequenced in a study of blood T cell repertoires in COVID-19. Sequencing used immunoSEQ multiplex PCR; TCRdb keeps in-frame clones, though not all of them. The table records 300,000 or so clones, approximately 88% of them present only once. The sequenced sample consisted of peripheral blood. Source of these receptors: a woman in her 30s who had recovered from COVID-19.

The chain is built from TRBV27 and TRBJ2-1; 10 bases map to TRBD1. The germline V gene has CDR1 MNHEY and CDR2 SMNVEV (reference sequence). CDR3 length: 14 residues. The V and J ends lost 4 bases and 15 bases, in that order; junction bases with no gene match: 12. The CDR3 DNA sequence: TGTGCCAGCAGTTCAGGGACAGGGGCTTATGAGGTGTTCTTC. Protein sequence: CASSSGTGAYEVFF.

The rearrangement uses TRBV7-3 and TRBJ2-1, with 12 positions matching TRBD2. V lost 5 bases to trimming and J lost 4 bases; unmatched junction nucleotides: 3. CDR1 SGHTA and CDR2 FQGTGA come from the germline V gene. The CDR3 runs 15 residues. Here the CDR3 DNA reads TGTGCCAGCAGCCGGGGGACTAGCGGGTACAATGAGCAGTTCTTC. This gives the protein CASSRGTSGYNEQFF.

The chain recombines TRBV5-1 with TRBJ2-7; the match to TRBD2 covers 7 bases. The V and J ends lost 4 bases and 1 base, in that order; junction bases with no gene match: 11. Germline CDR1 is SGHRS and CDR2 is YFSETQ. The CDR3 has 16 amino acids. The CDR3 coding sequence is TGCGCCAGCAGCCGGAAGGGAGGGTCGAAATCCTACGAGCAGTACTTC. Amino acids: CASSRKGGSKSYEQYF.

V is TRBV2 and J is TRBJ2-1; 9 bases align to TRBD1. The CDR3 is made up of 15 amino acids. Germline lookup yields CDR1 SNHLY and CDR2 FYNNEI. J gave up 2 bases and V 7 bases, and 6 bases lay outside the gene matches. The CDR3 is CASTLQGATYNEQFF. CDR3 sequence (DNA): TGTGCCAGCACCTTACAGGGGGCTACCTACAATGAGCAGTTCTTC.

The DNA for the CDR3 is TGTGCCAGCAGCTCGACAGGGGGCCGAGAGACCCAGTACTTC. This sequence encodes CASSSTGGRETQYF. The gene calls are TRBV7-3 and TRBJ2-5; 10 nucleotides align to TRBD1. CDR1 and CDR2 (germline): SGHTA, FQGTGA. This CDR3 is 14 amino acids long. J lost 4 bases, V lost 4 bases, and 3 bases had no gene match.

The rearrangement uses TRBV5-8 and TRBJ1-3; D is undetermined. Germline CDR1 SGHTS, CDR2 YDEGEE. The CDR3 is 15 amino acids. Trimming removed 1 base at V and 0 bases at J, with 8 bases between. The DNA of the CDR3 is TGTGCCAGCAGCTTGAAAGGAGCCTCTGGAAACACCATATATTTT. Translating gives CASSLKGASGNTIYF. The entire variable domain, with the rest obtained from reference TRBV5-8 and TRBJ1-3, is as follows: EAGVTQSPTHLIKTRGQQATLRCSPISGHTSVYWYQQALGLGLQFLLWYDEGEERNRGNFPPRFSGRQFPNYSSELNVNALELEDSALYLCASSLKGASGNTIYFGEGSWLTVV.

The V and J genes are TRBV3-1 (or the pseudogene TRBV3-2) and TRBJ1-4; D ambiguous. Germline V gene sequence: CDR1 LGHDT, CDR2 YNNKEL (reference sequence). V was trimmed by 3 bases and J by 8 bases, leaving 10 bases between them. The CDR3 is 13 residues long. The CDR3 reads CASSHQPREKLFF. CDR3 coding DNA: TGTGCCAGCAGCCATCAACCTAGGGAAAAACTGTTTTTT.

The V call is TRBV4-1, the J call TRBJ2-1; tentative D call: TRBD2 (5 bases). The CDR3 contains 11 residues. V was trimmed by 5 bases and J by 8 bases, leaving 7 bases between them. Per germline, CDR1 MGHRA and CDR2 YSYEKL. This CDR3 reads CASSGGDEQFF. The CDR3 region has the DNA TGCGCCAGCAGCGGAGGCGATGAGCAGTTCTTC.

CDR3 DNA sequence: TGTGCCAGCAGCCTAAATATGGGAGCGGGAATGGAGTTTTCGAAACTGTTTTTT. Its protein product is CASSLNMGAGMEFSKLFF. The V call is TRBV7-2, the J call TRBJ1-4; unclear D gene. There are 18 residues in the CDR3. V lost 5 bases to trimming and J lost 11 bases, with 30 bases between them. Germline CDR1 is SGHTA and CDR2 is FQGNSA.

The chain couples TRBV11-3 to TRBJ2-2; D is possibly TRBD1 (6 bases). The CDR3 has 15 residues. Germline assignment: CDR1 SGHNT and CDR2 YENEEA. Trimming pared 5 bases from V and 3 bases from J, leaving 13 bases between. CDR3: CASSRSDRYTGELFF. The CDR3 region has the DNA TGTGCCAGCAGCCGGTCGGACAGATACACCGGGGAGCTGTTTTTT.

The J gene is TRBJ1-2, the V gene TRBV4-1, with D unresolved. The V end was cut by 0 bases, the J end by 1 base, with 9 bases between. The CDR3 runs 15 residues. Germline V gives CDR1 MGHRA, CDR2 YSYEKL. The CDR3 DNA sequence: TGCGCCAGCAGCCAAGAAACCTCAGTTAACTATGGCTACACCTTC. Its protein is CASSQETSVNYGYTF.

The V call is TRBV2, the J call TRBJ2-4, with unresolved D. The CDR3 length is 12 residues. V gave up 5 bases and J gave up 3 bases, with 5 bases separating them. CDR1 is SNHLY and CDR2 is FYNNEI in the germline V gene. The CDR3 DNA sequence: TGTGCCAGCAGTTATGTCAAAAACATTCAGTACTTC. Its translation is CASSYVKNIQYF.

The gene calls are TRBV27 and TRBJ1-2, with 9 bases matching TRBD1. Germline-derived CDR1 and CDR2 are MNHEY and SMNVEV (reference sequence). V shed 3 bases and J 5 bases; nucleotides not matched to a gene: 13. The CDR3 consists of 17 residues. CDR3 in DNA: TGTGCCAGCAGTTTGATCCGAGGACAGGGGTTCCATTATGGCTACACCTTC. This gives the protein CASSLIRGQGFHYGYTF.

The chain joins TRBV28 to TRBJ1-4; 7 bases line up with TRBD1. The CDR3 spans 11 residues. The ends lost 6 bases at V and 12 bases at J; junction bases unmatched: 4. CDR1 and CDR2 (germline): MDHEN, SYDVKM. The CDR3 loop is CASRLTGELFF. CDR3 coding DNA: TGTGCCAGCAGACTTACAGGGGAACTGTTTTTT.

The chain carries TRBV27 and TRBJ2-7, with 7 bases lining up with TRBD1. V shed 0 bases and J 5 bases; nucleotides not matched to a gene: 4. CDR3 length: 14 amino acids. Germline V gene sequence: CDR1 MNHEY, CDR2 SMNVEV (reference sequence). In DNA, the CDR3 is TGTGCCAGCAGTTTATCGTACAGGGGAAACGAGCAGTACTTC. Amino acid sequence: CASSLSYRGNEQYF.

The genes are TRBV7-9 and TRBJ1-2, with 7 bases fitting TRBD1. V was pared by 5 bases and J by 4 bases, with 4 bases of the junction left unmatched. This CDR3 is 13 amino acids long. Germline V gives CDR1 SEHNR, CDR2 FQNEAQ (reference sequence). The CDR3 DNA is TGTGCCAGCAGCGTGGGACAGCGCTATGGCTACACCTTC. Its protein product is CASSVGQRYGYTF.

The V and J genes are TRBV29-1 and TRBJ1-3; D uncertain. V was clipped by 5 bases and J by 0 bases, with 8 bases between them. CDR3 length: 13 amino acids. The V gene's germline CDR1 is SQVTM and CDR2 ANQGSEA. CDR3 sequence (DNA): TGCAGCGTTCGTAAGAGCTCTGGAAACACCATATATTTT. Protein sequence: CSVRKSSGNTIYF.

The gene calls are TRBV29-1 and TRBJ1-4, with D perhaps TRBD1 (6 bases). The CDR3 consists of 14 residues. Between the trimmed V and J ends, which lost 7 bases and 0 bases, there was a span of 12 bases. Germline CDR1 is SQVTM and CDR2 is ANQGSEA. The DNA for the CDR3 is TGCAGCGCCGGGGGGGCTGCAACTAATGAAAAACTGTTTTTT. Its translation: CSAGGAATNEKLFF.

V gene TRBV5-1 combines with J gene TRBJ2-5, with D unclear. This CDR3 is 11 amino acids long. Germline V gives CDR1 SGHRS, CDR2 YFSETQ. Trimming took 4 bases from V and 6 from J, leaving 7 bases between them. CDR3 in amino acids: CASSAQKTQYF. CDR3 DNA sequence: TGCGCCAGCAGCGCCCAGAAGACCCAGTACTTC.

V gene TRBV19 combines with J gene TRBJ1-2, with D hard to call. This CDR3 has 13 residues. V lost 7 bases, J lost 8 bases, and 17 bases lay in between. Germline V CDR1 and CDR2: LNHDA, SQIVND (reference sequence). In DNA, the CDR3 is TGTGCCAGTACCCTTGTGGGAGGAGGGGGCTACACCTTC. Residues: CASTLVGGGGYTF.

This sequence joins TRBV30 and TRBJ1-3; D possibly corresponds to TRBD1 (6 bases). From germline, CDR1 is GTSNPN and CDR2 SVGIG (reference sequence). The CDR3 is 13 residues long. V lost 2 bases to trimming and J lost 2 bases, with 7 bases between them. As DNA, the CDR3 is TGTGCCTGGAGTAGGACAGCTGGAAACACCATATATTTT. It yields the protein CAWSRTAGNTIYF. Drawing the rest from reference TRBV30 and TRBJ1-3, the complete variable domain is SQTIHQWPATLVQPVGSPLSLECTVEGTSNPNLYWYRQAAGRGLQLLFYSVGIGQISSEVPQNLSASRPQDRQFILSSKKLLLSDSGFYLCAWSRTAGNTIYFGEGSWLTVV.